A single sample gave rise to the 23 T cell receptor beta chains below, sequenced in a study of blood T cells in healthy people across ages (dated by TCRdb to about 2015). Library preparation was by 5' RACE. Sequencing was performed on an Illumina HiSeq 2500. The second PCR ran for roughly 7 to 12 cycles and used a J-beta primer mix along with a sample-barcoded 5' primer. TCRdb redid the processing of the public reads, applying fastp at Q25 and MiXCR, and retained in-frame beta chains. Entries that share a CDR3 protein sequence are merged under the most common genes and DNA. The sample includes about 1.8 million distinct CDR3 sequences, with around half observed a single time. Roughly 2% of the sample is taken by the ten largest. The source material was blood. The receptors originated from a middle-aged woman in good health.

This clonotype was observed a handful of times. The chain is built from TRBV5-1 and TRBJ2-5; 8 nucleotides agree with TRBD2. The CDR3 spans 16 residues. Per germline, CDR1 SGHRS and CDR2 YFSETQ. The trim removed 2 bases at V and 5 bases at J, leaving 11 bases unmatched. The CDR3 reads CASSLSLGGAEETQYF. The CDR3 DNA is TGCGCCAGCAGCTTATCGCTCGGGGGGGCCGAGGAGACCCAGTACTTC.

In this sample, this clonotype turned up a few times. V is TRBV20-1 and J is TRBJ2-1; 12 bases align to TRBD2. V shed 1 base, J shed 6 bases, and the junction held 4 bases outside the gene matches. The germline V gene encodes CDR1 DFQATT and CDR2 SNEGSKA (reference sequence). This CDR3 comprises 15 residues. Here the CDR3 reads CSARGTSGATNEQFF. DNA for the CDR3: TGCAGTGCTAGAGGGACTAGCGGGGCGACCAATGAGCAGTTCTTC.

This clonotype was seen more than once but under ten times. This rearrangement joins TRBV7-6 to TRBJ2-7, with D perhaps being TRBD1 or TRBD2 (5 bases each). This CDR3 comprises 15 residues. The germline V and J ends were trimmed by 3 bases and 4 bases, with 16 bases remaining between them. CDR1 and CDR2 from the germline V gene are SGHVS and FNYEAQ. Here the CDR3 DNA reads TGTGCCAGCAGCTTTGAGCCTCCGGGGACGTACGAGCAGTACTTC. This sequence encodes CASSFEPPGTYEQYF.

This clonotype was seen a few times. This rearrangement joins TRBV6-4 to TRBJ2-1, with 10 bases matching TRBD1. Germline V lookup: CDR1 MRHNA, CDR2 SNTAGT. The CDR3 loop spans 16 amino acids. V shed 0 bases and J 7 bases; nucleotides not matched to a gene: 6. CDR3 sequence (DNA): TGTGCCAGCAGTGACTCGGGGACAGGGGAATCTAATGAGCAGTTCTTC. Protein sequence: CASSDSGTGESNEQFF.

The rearrangement joins TRBV3-1 to TRBJ1-5; possible D gene TRBD1, 6 bases. CDR3 length: 15 residues. The V gene lost 0 bases and the J gene lost 3 bases, with 9 bases spanning the gap. The germline gives CDR1 LGHDT, CDR2 YNNKEL (reference sequence). CDR3 residues: CASSQDSGDNQPQHF. The DNA of the CDR3 is TGTGCCAGCAGCCAAGATTCAGGGGACAATCAGCCCCAGCATTTT.

The chain recombines TRBV28 with TRBJ2-1, with D perhaps TRBD1 (5 bases). V shed 2 bases and J shed 10 bases, with 12 bases lying between them. Germline CDR1 reads MDHEN; CDR2 reads SYDVKM. This CDR3 has 13 amino acids. As DNA, the CDR3 is TGTGCCAGCAGTTTACCAGGGCCAAGGGAGCAGTTCTTC. Its protein product is CASSLPGPREQFF.

The chain combines TRBV4-1 with TRBJ2-4; TRBD2 aligns across 12 bases. TRBJ2-7 matches the DNA end more closely, so the J call is doubtful. Germline CDR1 is MGHRA and CDR2 is YSYEKL. This CDR3 is 16 amino acids long. The CDR3 sequence: CASSRWRTSGEFEQYF. DNA of the CDR3: TGCGCCAGCAGCCGATGGAGGACTAGCGGGGAGTTCGAGCAGTACTTC.

A few counts support this clonotype. The gene calls are TRBV6-6 and TRBJ1-2, with a tentative D call TRBD1 (5 bases). V was trimmed by 6 bases and J by 4 bases, leaving 15 bases between them. Germline loops: CDR1 MNHNY, CDR2 SVGAGI (reference sequence). CDR3 length: 14 amino acids. This CDR3 is CASRPTQGPYGYTF. The DNA for the CDR3 is TGTGCCAGCAGGCCCACCCAGGGCCCCTATGGCTACACCTTC.

J is TRBJ2-7 and V is TRBV27, with D possibly being TRBD1 or TRBD2 (5 bases each). There are 16 residues in the CDR3. The V gene's germline CDR1 is MNHEY and CDR2 SMNVEV (reference sequence). The V gene lost 4 bases and the J gene lost 3 bases, with 19 bases spanning the gap. The CDR3 sequence is CASSSSLGPRNYEQYF. The CDR3 region has the DNA TGTGCCAGCAGTTCAAGCCTGGGACCTAGAAACTACGAGCAGTACTTC.

The chain employs TRBV28 and TRBJ2-1; either TRBD1 or TRBD2 may fit D (5 bases each). The CDR3 is made up of 15 amino acids. Germline values: CDR1 MDHEN, CDR2 SYDVKM. Trimming stripped 3 bases from V and 4 bases from J, with 13 bases between. CDR3 region: CASSLRTGAYNEQFF. The CDR3 nucleotides are TGTGCCAGCAGTTTGCGGACCGGGGCATACAATGAGCAGTTCTTC.

The CDR3 sequence: CSASLMVRMGNSPLHF. In DNA form, the CDR3 reads TGCAGTGCTAGTCTTATGGTTCGGATGGGTAATTCACCCCTCCACTTT. The chain uses TRBV20-1 and TRBJ1-6; D not certain. Germline CDR1 reads DFQATT; CDR2 reads SNEGSKA (reference sequence). CDR3 length equals 16 residues. Trimming left V 3 bases short and J 6 bases short, with 18 bases between.

The sample holds a few counts of this clonotype. The CDR3 nucleotides read TGTGCCAGCAGTCGCTACGCAGGGGGGCAAGAGACCCAGTACTTC. Amino acids: CASSRYAGGQETQYF. The chain uses TRBV7-9 and TRBJ2-5, with a weak D call TRBD1 (7 bases). Trimming cost V 6 bases and J 2 bases, with 16 bases left between them. Germline V gene lookup returns CDR1 SEHNR and CDR2 FQNEAQ (reference sequence). This CDR3 is built from 15 residues.

V usage is TRBV29-1 and J usage is TRBJ2-3; D is unresolved. The germline CDR1 and CDR2 sequences are SQVTM and ANQGSEA. The V end lost 0 bases, the J end lost 0 bases, and 10 bases lay between the germline ends. The CDR3 extends over 15 amino acids. The CDR3 sequence is CSVEDGRTSTDTQYF. The CDR3 DNA reads as TGCAGCGTTGAAGATGGCAGAACTAGCACAGATACGCAGTATTTT.

V usage is TRBV27 and J usage is TRBJ2-3; 11 positions agree with TRBD1. The CDR3 contains 18 residues. Germline V CDR1 and CDR2: MNHEY, SMNVEV (reference sequence). The V segment lost 5 bases and the J segment 2 bases; nucleotides outside the gene matches: 12. Here the CDR3 reads CASSPYYTGQGDTDTQYF. The CDR3 bases are TGTGCCAGCAGTCCGTACTATACGGGACAGGGGGACACAGATACGCAGTATTTT.

V usage is TRBV7-9 and J usage is TRBJ1-6; D is perhaps TRBD1 (5 bases). V was clipped by 5 bases and J by 10 bases, with 18 bases between them. The CDR3 consists of 15 residues. The germline V gene has CDR1 SEHNR and CDR2 FQNEAQ (reference sequence). The DNA for the CDR3 is TGTGCCAGCAGCCACAGAGGGGATTCGGTATCACCCCTCCACTTT. Translated, it gives CASSHRGDSVSPLHF.

V is TRBV7-9 and J is TRBJ2-6; D call uncertain. Looked up from germline, CDR1 is SEHNR and CDR2 is FQNEAQ (reference sequence). The CDR3 sequence is 17 residues long. Trimming took off 1 base at V and 1 base at J, with 11 bases between the two ends. The CDR3 region has the DNA TGTGCCAGCAGCTTAGTACTGCCCTCGTCTGGGGCCAACGTCCTGACTTTC. It encodes CASSLVLPSSGANVLTF.

The count of this clonotype is one. The chain is built from TRBV20-1 and TRBJ1-2; no reliable D call. The CDR3 runs 11 residues. The V end was cut by 5 bases, the J end by 5 bases, with 9 bases between. The germline gives CDR1 DFQATT, CDR2 SNEGSKA (reference sequence). The CDR3 protein is CSAGRLYGYTF. The CDR3 DNA reads TGCAGTGCTGGACGCCTTTATGGCTACACCTTC.

This clonotype was observed a few times. V usage is TRBV6-5 and J usage is TRBJ1-5; the D is unclear. The CDR3 has 15 residues. Trimming removed 0 bases from V and 1 base from J, with 7 bases in between. Germline-derived CDR1 and CDR2 are MNHEY and SVGAGI. CDR3 amino acids: CASSYSRQSNQPQHF. CDR3 in DNA: TGTGCCAGCAGTTACTCCCGGCAAAGCAATCAGCCCCAGCATTTT.

This clonotype was detected only a few times. This chain joins TRBV7-2 and TRBJ2-7; D may match TRBD1 or TRBD2 (6 bases each). Germline CDR1 SGHTA, CDR2 FQGNSA. The CDR3 has 13 residues. The V gene lost 5 bases and the J gene lost 9 bases, with 17 bases spanning the gap. CDR3 nucleotides: TGTGCCAGCAGCGTGGGGGGCGGACAGTGGCAGTACTTC. It is translated as CASSVGGGQWQYF.

This chain links TRBV20-1 with TRBJ2-7; 13 nucleotides align to TRBD2. The end of the DNA is better explained by TRBJ2-5, so the J call may be wrong. The CDR3 covers 14 residues. CDR1 and CDR2 from the germline V gene are DFQATT and SNEGSKA (reference sequence). The CDR3 DNA sequence: TGCAGTGAAGGGACTAGCGGGGCGGGGGAGACCCAGTACTTC. Residues: CSEGTSGAGETQYF.

The chain carries TRBV5-4 and TRBJ2-5; D is perhaps TRBD2 (5 bases). CDR1 and CDR2 (germline): SGHNT, YYREEE (reference sequence). The CDR3 is 14 residues long. The ends were cut back, 5 bases at V and 2 bases at J, with 13 bases in the middle. CDR3 sequence: CASREGTSQETQYF. Written as DNA, the CDR3 is TGTGCCAGCAGAGAGGGAACTTCTCAAGAGACCCAGTACTTC.

The V call is TRBV3-1, the J call TRBJ2-1; TRBD1 or TRBD2 may be the D gene (5 bases each). Per germline, CDR1 LGHDT and CDR2 YNNKEL (reference sequence). This CDR3 is built from 14 residues. The germline V and J ends were trimmed by 1 base and 7 bases, with 11 bases remaining between them. The CDR3 region has the DNA TGTGCCAGCAGCCAAGGGGGGTTTGGGAATGAGCAGTTCTTC. Its protein product is CASSQGGFGNEQFF.

This clonotype was observed a handful of times. The chain employs TRBV24-1 and TRBJ2-4; no firm D call. This CDR3 contains 13 residues. Germline loops: CDR1 KGHDR, CDR2 SFDVKD. The ends were cut back, 10 bases at V and 0 bases at J, with 9 bases in the middle. The CDR3, as DNA: TGTGCCACAAGTCGGAGAGCCAAAAACATTCAGTACTTC. Translating it yields CATSRRAKNIQYF.